This T cell receptor beta chain was sequenced in a study of molecular identifiers for immune sequencing clone quantification (dated by TCRdb to 2016 to 2019). Broadly, across the study: For a replicate experiment, RNA from roughly 20,000 or 100,000 naive CD8 T cells was divided into five aliquots, and four of the five aliquots were sequenced. This methods study benchmarked molecular-identifier clustering-based TCR repertoire sequencing (MIDCIRS) and TCR RNA copy counting, using CD8 T cells to do so. The paper's findings and limits, for the study overall: Clones above 20 RNA copies held over 98% of molecules in CMV-specific effector cells but under 1% in naive cells. Naive libraries contained spiked-in Jurkat TCR RNA (10 copies' worth), which is not part of the donor repertoire. Highly expanded clone sizes could be underestimated because identical TCR molecules may share a barcode. Spiked-in Jurkat TCR RNA equal to a single cell's worth was reported to be detectable even within 1,200,000 naive CD8 T cells. When barcode sub-clustering was omitted, TCR diversity was inflated by chimeric consensus sequences, with chimeras reaching as high as 47%. About 2.9 recovered TCR RNA copies per cell were obtained by modeling, versus roughly 9.1 by digital PCR, implying a capture efficiency of 30% to 35%.

From the cysteine through the phenylalanine, the CDR3 covers 15 amino acids. Just CDR3 DNA is preserved here, 45 bases in frame from base 1. Deletion took 2 bases off V and 6 bases off J, with a span of 18 bases between the germline ends. For CDR1 and CDR2, the germline V gene lists SGDLS and YYNGEE. Libraries of naive CD8 T cells were built from about 20,000 to 1,000,000 sorted cells, with 10%, 30% or 50% of the purified RNA used. On a BD FACSAria II, naive CD8 T cells were FACS-sorted as CD8+CD4-CCR7+CD45RA+ and collected into RLT Plus buffer. To test detection sensitivity, Jurkat RNA equivalent to approximately nine TCR copies was spiked into samples of about 19,000-1,000,000 naive CD8 T cells. CD8 T cells were enriched using RosetteSep CD8+ T Cell Enrichment Cocktail and Ficoll-Paque, and the enriched cells then underwent ACK red cell lysis. The library was produced with PCR. Sequencing relied on a NextSeq 500. Bulk TCR libraries were prepared as previously described, using TCR primers listed in Table S5. Total RNA was purified with the Qiagen AllPrep DNA/RNA kit. Before analysis, reads from multiple sequencing runs of one library were combined. The published analysis was carried out like this. Only reads with exact TCR constant sequence were kept, trimmed to 150 nt, and grouped by their 12-nt molecular barcodes. Reads inside each barcode group were sub-clustered using a 15% Levenshtein threshold, and a quality-weighted consensus sequence was constructed for each RNA molecule. Non-functional sequences were excluded, and lower-count sequences lying one edit away from another sequence were also excluded. On the basis of fitting two negative binomial distributions, barcode sub-clusters with fewer than 20% of the maximum read count were discarded. TCRdb reanalyzed the raw reads on its own, using fastp at Q25 for trimming and MiXCR for clone calling, and kept in-frame beta chains. Rows are unified per CDR3 protein, each entry keeping the most common DNA and genes. V and J calls and clone size were set by TCRdb, not the authors. Present in this sample are about half a million distinct CDR3 sequences, roughly 25% of which were seen just once. Under 0.8% of the sample is taken by the ten largest.

In its sample, this clonotype was seen a few times. The target of this receptor is not known. Qualities for individual bases were not recorded, and no much larger clone is one base off. Rearrangement joined TRBV9 to TRBJ2-7, and possibly TRBD2, on 6 matching bases. Sequencing input: naive CD8+ T cells from blood, with Jurkat cell RNA spiked in. The cell subset or site label for this specimen denotes: FACS-sorted CD8+CD4-CCR7+CD45RA+ naive T cells. This TCR was sampled from a human donor in good health. Some libraries in this study had Jurkat cell RNA spiked in. CDR3 protein: CASSVNEAAGLEQYF. The DNA sequence reads TGTGCCAGCAGCGTTAATGAAGCGGCGGGGCTCGAGCAGTACTTC.